What follows describes a single T cell receptor beta chain. The antigen remains unidentified. CD4+ T cells from unexposed donors were obtained before the COVID-19 pandemic (2011-2018). Isolation of CD4+ T cells took place after around 11 days in culture. As cell numbers allowed, unexposed-donor CD4+ T cells faced SARS-CoV-2 S/N and four cold-coronavirus spikes. This CDR3 is built from 11 residues. The V gene's germline CDR1 is PRHDT and CDR2 FYEKMQ (reference sequence). V shed 5 bases and J shed 6 bases, with 6 bases lying between them. This entry is derived from a study of CD4 T cells in relation to SARS-CoV-2 and coronaviruses. At the level of the study: PBMCs were cultured with antigen for over 8 days before TCR beta sequencing.

Produced via immunoSEQ multiplex PCR; TCRdb's table is partial and in-frame only. In the table there are tens of thousands of clones, approximately 76% of which are singletons. V is TRBV13 and J is TRBJ2-3; D remains ambiguous. This sequence originates from a human donor in good health. Material for sequencing was CD4+ T cells from PBMCs, cultured in vitro. CDR3 region: CASSPLDTQYF. CDR3 nucleotide sequence: TGTGCCAGCAGCCCCCTCGATACGCAGTATTTT.